This TCR beta chain was recovered during a study of regulatory T cells in long-lasting Graves disease. Researchers made TCR beta libraries by using iRepertoire HTBI primers and running Arm-PCR on CDR3 regions. TCRdb called the multiplex PCR reads again in MiXCR, with one record for every CDR3 protein. The sample yields approximately 470,000 distinct CDR3 sequences, under 25% seen once. This clonotype has a handful of counts. Germline V lookup: CDR1 LGHNA, CDR2 YSLEER. The length of the CDR3 is 17 residues. Germline trimming cut 0 bases from V and 1 base from J; bases unmatched to any gene: 8. Time point here: persistent/refractory GD, antithyroid drugs over 5 years with positive TRAb. Isolated PBMC RNA provided the starting material for the TCR library. Per American Thyroid Association guidelines, Graves' disease was diagnosed. An approximately 10-milliliter sample of peripheral blood was drawn into EDTA tubes.

This TCR was sampled from a female donor with Graves disease. The material was peripheral blood mononuclear cells (PBMCs), obtained when the disease was refractory, from a patient treated with antithyroid drugs. This rearrangement joins TRBV4-3 to TRBJ2-5; TRBD2 agrees at 7 bases. The CDR3 nucleotides are TGCGCCAGCAGCCAAGATTGGGCTAGCGGACCCCAAGAGACCCAGTACTTC. Residues: CASSQDWASGPQETQYF.